This passage covers 27 T cell receptor beta chains from one sample sequenced in a study of T-cell memory formation after mild COVID-19. MiXCR, applied by TCRdb to the 5' RACE reads, yields one record per CDR3 protein. The sample has hundreds of thousands of distinct CDR3 sequences, under 20% seen once; the top ten hold 20% to 25%. Sequenced: PBMCs or a T cell subset sorted from them (not recorded which). The receptors were gathered from a man aged 18 to 29 who had mild COVID-19 (a few samples of this study predate the infection). Cell type and time point are not known.

Of note for this clonotype: A junction boundary mismatches the germline segment, possibly from a read error. The chain is built from TRBV6-2 or TRBV6-3 and TRBJ2-3; D is possibly TRBD2 (5 bases). Germline-derived CDR1 and CDR2 are MNHEY and SVGEGT. CDR3 length equals 11 residues. DNA of the CDR3: TGTGCCAGCAGTTGGGGAGATACGAAGTATTTT. Translated: CASSWGDTKYF.

The CDR3 sequence: CASSWTGATTYGTGELFF. DNA of the CDR3: TGTGCCAGCAGCTGGACAGGGGCGACCACTTATGGGACCGGGGAGCTGTTTTTT. The gene calls are TRBV7-9 and TRBJ2-2; 9 bases align to TRBD1. Trimming took 4 bases from V and 5 from J; bases not matched to a gene: 14. CDR3 length: 18 residues. Germline CDR1 reads SEHNR; CDR2 reads FQNEAQ (reference sequence). The full variable domain, with the rest looked up from reference TRBV7-9 and TRBJ2-2, is DTGVSQNPRHKITKRGQNVTFRCDPISEHNRLYWYRQTLGQGPEFLTYFQNEAQLEKSRLLSDRFSAERPKGSFSTLEIQRTEQGDSAMYLCASSWTGATTYGTGELFFGEGSRLTVL.

This clonotype was counted between two and nine times. The chain carries TRBV4-3 and TRBJ1-5, with D hard to call. Germline V gene lookup returns CDR1 LGHNA and CDR2 YSLEER. The CDR3 length is 13 residues. Trimming removed 1 base at V and 5 bases at J, with 6 bases between. CDR3 bases: TGCGCCAGCAGCCAAGGGATCGATCAGCCCCAGCATTTT. This gives the protein CASSQGIDQPQHF.

The CDR3 here is CASSQEERVTEAFF. CDR3 DNA: TGCGCCAGCAGCCAAGAAGAAAGGGTTACTGAAGCTTTCTTT. J is TRBJ1-1 and V is TRBV4-3; D remains unclear. The germline V gene has CDR1 LGHNA and CDR2 YSLEER. The CDR3 consists of 14 residues. V shed 0 bases and J shed 5 bases, with 10 bases lying between them.

The rearrangement uses TRBV15 and TRBJ1-1; TRBD1 aligns across 7 bases. Germline V lookup: CDR1 LNHNV, CDR2 YYDKDF (reference sequence). V trimming: 6 bases; J trimming: 0 bases; junction bases outside the gene matches: 10. CDR3 length: 16 residues. The CDR3 bases are TGTGCCACCAGTCCGATACCGGGACAGTTGAACACTGAAGCTTTCTTT. Protein product: CATSPIPGQLNTEAFF.

The chain links TRBV29-1 to TRBJ1-1; no clear D. Deletions cut 6 bases from V and 3 bases from J, with 8 bases between. Germline CDR1 reads SQVTM; CDR2 reads ANQGSEA. The CDR3 contains 11 residues. This CDR3 is CSVEVYTEAFF. CDR3 nucleotides: TGCAGCGTGGAGGTGTACACTGAAGCTTTCTTT.

CDR3 region: CASSYRGIGNTIYF. The DNA for the CDR3 is TGTGCCAGCAGTTATCGGGGGATTGGAAACACCATATATTTT. The V gene is TRBV7-7, the J gene TRBJ1-3; weak D call: TRBD1 (5 bases). Looked up from germline, CDR1 is SSHAT and CDR2 is FNYEAQ (reference sequence). Trimming left V 6 bases short and J 3 bases short, with 12 bases between. The CDR3 loop spans 14 amino acids.

Here the CDR3 DNA reads TGTGCCAGCAGTTACGGGACACTCTCTAACTATGGCTACACCTTC. Translating it yields CASSYGTLSNYGYTF. The rearrangement uses TRBV6-5 and TRBJ1-2, with a possible D match to TRBD1 (6 bases). The CDR3 loop spans 15 amino acids. Trimming left V 2 bases short and J 0 bases short, with 10 bases between. Germline CDR1 is MNHEY and CDR2 is SVGAGI.

This clonotype was seen a single time. The gene calls are TRBV6-5 and TRBJ1-6; D unresolved. V shed 6 bases and J shed 8 bases, with 8 bases lying between them. Germline CDR1 and CDR2: MNHEY and SVGAGI. The CDR3 is 12 amino acids. The CDR3, as DNA: TGTGCCAGCAGGACAATTTATTCACCCCTCCACTTT. Amino acids: CASRTIYSPLHF.

The chain is built from TRBV6-5 and TRBJ1-2, with a tentative D call TRBD1 (6 bases). The germline V gene has CDR1 MNHEY and CDR2 SVGAGI. V lost 2 bases and J 5 bases, leaving 15 bases between the germline ends. The CDR3 sequence is 15 residues long. CDR3 region: CASSYRDKGVYGYTF. The CDR3 DNA is TGTGCCAGCAGTTACAGGGACAAGGGGGTGTATGGCTACACCTTC.

The V and J genes are TRBV3-1 and TRBJ1-2; TRBD1 matches 8 bases. V was pared by 1 base and J by 3 bases, with 13 bases of the junction left unmatched. Germline CDR1 and CDR2: LGHDT and YNNKEL (reference sequence). The CDR3 length is 18 residues. This chain's CDR3 is CASSQVNRGYPLDYGYTF. The CDR3 region has the DNA TGTGCCAGCAGCCAAGTGAACAGGGGGTACCCCCTTGACTATGGCTACACCTTC.

In its sample, this clonotype was seen a few times. The chain carries TRBV7-9 and TRBJ2-7, with a possible D match to TRBD2 (5 bases). With 5 bases removed from V and 9 bases from J, the gap between germline ends came to 11 bases. The CDR3 is 11 residues long. The V gene's germline CDR1 is SEHNR and CDR2 FQNEAQ (reference sequence). This CDR3 reads CASSLLVAQYV. The CDR3 DNA follows: TGTGCCAGCAGCCTACTAGTCGCGCAGTACGTC.

At least ten counts were recorded for this clonotype. The chain's CDR3 is CASSQTLGLAGRPPGELFF. The CDR3 coding sequence is TGCGCCAGCAGCCAGACCCTCGGACTAGCGGGGCGACCCCCCGGGGAGCTGTTTTTT. The V call is TRBV4-1, the J call TRBJ2-2; 12 nucleotides align to TRBD2. V trimming: 3 bases; J trimming: 6 bases; junction bases outside the gene matches: 14. CDR3 length equals 19 residues. The germline CDR1 and CDR2 sequences are MGHRA and YSYEKL.

V gene TRBV5-1 combines with J gene TRBJ2-5; TRBD2 aligns across 8 bases. The V gene's germline CDR1 is SGHRS and CDR2 YFSETQ. J gave up 5 bases and V 7 bases, and 10 bases lay outside the gene matches. The CDR3 is 14 residues long. The CDR3 protein is CASRISGVTETQYF. The CDR3 DNA is TGCGCCAGCCGCATTAGCGGGGTTACGGAGACCCAGTACTTC.

The V gene is TRBV9, the J gene TRBJ2-3; 9 nucleotides agree with TRBD1. With V trimmed by 4 bases and J by 6 bases, 12 bases remained unmatched. The CDR3 is made up of 16 amino acids. In germline, CDR1 is SGDLS, CDR2 YYNGEE. The CDR3, as DNA: TGTGCCAGCAGCAGGAGGTTGGGACAGGGAGTGGATACGCAGTATTTT. Amino acid sequence: CASSRRLGQGVDTQYF.

This clonotype was detected only a few times. The chain uses TRBV5-1 and TRBJ1-3; 7 positions match TRBD1. The CDR3 is made up of 14 amino acids. V lost 4 bases to trimming and J lost 8 bases; unmatched junction nucleotides: 9. CDR1 and CDR2 from the germline V gene are SGHRS and YFSETQ. As DNA, the CDR3 is TGCGCCAGCAGCCGGGGACAGAGCACCCACACCATATATTTT. Protein product: CASSRGQSTHTIYF.

This clonotype was detected only a few times. CDR3 nucleotide sequence: TGTGCCAGCACCGGGACAGGGGTCTACAATGAGCAGTTCTTC. Translated, it gives CASTGTGVYNEQFF. The V and J genes are TRBV2 and TRBJ2-1, with TRBD1 matching over 10 bases. Germline V CDR1 and CDR2: SNHLY, FYNNEI. CDR3 length equals 14 residues. The V gene end was trimmed by 7 bases and the J gene end by 3 bases; junction bases not matched to a gene: 3.

As DNA, the CDR3 is TGTGCCAGCAACCAAGGAAGAGGTTCCCATTTTGGCTACACCTTC. Protein sequence: CASNQGRGSHFGYTF. The chain couples TRBV28 to TRBJ1-2; no reliable D call. The CDR3 runs 15 residues. Germline V CDR1 and CDR2: MDHEN, SYDVKM. V shed 7 bases and J shed 7 bases, with 22 bases lying between them.

The rearrangement uses TRBV4-1 and TRBJ1-1; D is perhaps TRBD1 (6 bases). CDR1 is MGHRA and CDR2 is YSYEKL in the germline V gene. This CDR3 contains 16 residues. Trimming took off 5 bases at V and 4 bases at J, with 20 bases between the two ends. CDR3 nucleotide sequence: TGCGCCAGCAGCTTCGGGGGGGCGGTAATAGGCACTGAAGCTTTCTTT. This translates into CASSFGGAVIGTEAFF.

J is TRBJ1-5 and V is TRBV27; TRBD1 is a possible D gene (5 bases). Germline loops: CDR1 MNHEY, CDR2 SMNVEV (reference sequence). The CDR3 has 14 residues. V was cut by 3 bases and J by 5 bases, with 11 bases left in between. The CDR3 protein is CASSFTRADQPQHF. The CDR3 nucleotides read TGTGCCAGCAGTTTTACCAGGGCCGATCAGCCCCAGCATTTT.

The chain has TRBV12-5 and TRBJ2-1; 8 bases agree with TRBD1. This CDR3 has 14 residues. With 1 base clipped from V and 7 bases from J, the junction kept 3 bases outside the gene matches. Germline values: CDR1 LGHNT, CDR2 FRNRAP. The CDR3 sequence: CASGLGTGLNEQFF. The DNA of the CDR3 is TGTGCTAGTGGTTTGGGGACAGGGTTAAATGAGCAGTTCTTC.

The V call is TRBV7-9, the J call TRBJ2-6; D may be TRBD2 (6 bases). With 6 bases removed from V and 0 bases from J, the gap between germline ends came to 15 bases. The CDR3 consists of 17 residues. Germline V CDR1 and CDR2: SEHNR, FQNEAQ (reference sequence). The CDR3 loop is CASSGTYYPSGANVLTF. The CDR3 nucleotides are TGTGCCAGCAGTGGGACTTACTATCCCTCTGGGGCCAACGTCCTGACTTTC.

This clonotype was detected only a few times. The V gene is TRBV12-3 or TRBV12-4, the J gene TRBJ1-1; D not resolved. V lost 5 bases and J 5 bases, leaving 6 bases between the germline ends. The CDR3 has 11 residues. The CDR3 protein is CASSPQTEAFF. The DNA for the CDR3 is TGTGCCAGCAGTCCCCAGACTGAAGCTTTCTTT.

This clonotype occurred a few times. The chain combines TRBV6-1 with TRBJ2-5, with D unclear. V was pared by 6 bases and J by 5 bases, with 13 bases between. The germline gives CDR1 MNHNS, CDR2 SASEGT. This CDR3 region has 13 residues. The CDR3 loop is CASRRTGGETQYF. CDR3 sequence (DNA): TGTGCCAGCAGGCGGACCGGTGGGGAGACCCAGTACTTC.

This clonotype has at least ten counts. The chain joins TRBV11-2 to TRBJ2-5; either TRBD1 or TRBD2 may fit D (6 bases each). V was cut by 0 bases and J by 1 base, with 15 bases left in between. Germline V gene sequence: CDR1 SGHAT, CDR2 FQNNGV. The CDR3 runs to 17 residues. CDR3 sequence (DNA): TGTGCCAGCAGCTTAGATCGAGGGGGGCTATCCCAAGAGACCCAGTACTTC. Encoded protein: CASSLDRGGLSQETQYF.

This clonotype was detected only a few times. The chain uses TRBV24-1 and TRBJ2-3, with 7 positions matching TRBD1. Germline trimming cut 7 bases from V and 2 bases from J; bases unmatched to any gene: 8. CDR3 size: 15 residues. The germline V gene encodes CDR1 KGHDR and CDR2 SFDVKD. The CDR3 nucleotides are TGTGCCACCAGGCCCAGGGACAGCTTCACAGATACGCAGTATTTT. This encodes CATRPRDSFTDTQYF.

CDR3 DNA: TGTGCCAGCAGCTCTAGTGGGACAGCGGGATGGAATGGCTACACCTTC. Its translation: CASSSSGTAGWNGYTF. The chain links TRBV11-1 to TRBJ1-2; 7 bases are a match to TRBD1. Germline V gives CDR1 SGHAT, CDR2 FQDESV (reference sequence). The CDR3 contains 16 residues. J lost 6 bases, V lost 4 bases, and 14 bases had no gene match.